A selection of T cell receptor beta chains follows, all from one sample in a study of cytomegalovirus exposure and HLA in healthy donors. Clones were read by immunoSEQ multiplex PCR, and TCRdb kept only the in-frame ones, dropping some. The sample records tens of thousands of clones, over 70% being singletons. Sequencing was done on a sample of PBMCs. The receptors stem from a man in his forties or fifties in good health and CMV-seropositive. Each CDR3 is given with its conserved first and last residue. D genes are given only for firm matches. The size field is filled for only some rows; it gives once, few, many or a size class.

NA	TRBV6-1	NA	TRBJ1-2	10	CASSEISYTF	TGTGCCAGCAGTGAAATAAGCTACACCTTC
NA	TRBV5-6	NA	TRBJ2-7	13	CASSLLRTYEQYF	TGTGCCAGCAGCTTGCTCAGAACCTACGAGCAGTACTTC
NA	TRBV13	TRBD2	TRBJ2-2	16	CASSFTSGGAAGELFF	TGTGCCAGCAGCTTCACTAGCGGGGGGGCGGCCGGGGAGCTGTTTTTT
NA	TRBV5-8	NA	TRBJ2-2	13	CASPSNRGVWLFF	TGTGCCAGCCCCTCGAATCGGGGTGTTTGGCTGTTTTTT
NA	TRBV5-4	TRBD2	TRBJ2-7	16	CASSFGSGSSTYEQYF	TGTGCCAGCAGCTTTGGTAGCGGGAGTTCCACGTACGAGCAGTACTTC
NA	TRBV7-9	TRBD2	TRBJ2-7	15	CSSSSLAGGTYEQYF	TGTTCCAGCAGCTCCCTAGCGGGGGGGACCTACGAGCAGTACTTC
few	TRBV15	NA	TRBJ2-7	14	CATSRVLGADEQYF	TGTGCCACCAGCAGAGTACTGGGGGCGGACGAGCAGTACTTC
NA	TRBV6-4	TRBD2	TRBJ2-1	14	CASSVRAGGPMQFF	TGTGCCAGCAGTGTTCGAGCGGGAGGGCCAATGCAGTTCTTC
NA	TRBV4-2	TRBD1	TRBJ1-2	14	CASSQPGQGYGYTF	TGTGCCAGCAGCCAACCGGGACAGGGATATGGCTACACCTTC
few	TRBV29-1	TRBD1	TRBJ2-1	13	CSVDRGPYNEQFF	TGCAGCGTTGATAGGGGGCCCTACAATGAGCAGTTCTTC
few	TRBV18	TRBD2	TRBJ2-7	14	CASSPSGSSYEQYF	TGTGCCAGCTCCCCTAGCGGGAGCTCCTACGAGCAGTACTTC
NA	TRBV4-3	TRBD1	TRBJ1-2	17	CASSQDEGTGAIYGYTF	TGCGCCAGCAGCCAAGATGAGGGGACAGGGGCCATCTATGGCTACACCTTC